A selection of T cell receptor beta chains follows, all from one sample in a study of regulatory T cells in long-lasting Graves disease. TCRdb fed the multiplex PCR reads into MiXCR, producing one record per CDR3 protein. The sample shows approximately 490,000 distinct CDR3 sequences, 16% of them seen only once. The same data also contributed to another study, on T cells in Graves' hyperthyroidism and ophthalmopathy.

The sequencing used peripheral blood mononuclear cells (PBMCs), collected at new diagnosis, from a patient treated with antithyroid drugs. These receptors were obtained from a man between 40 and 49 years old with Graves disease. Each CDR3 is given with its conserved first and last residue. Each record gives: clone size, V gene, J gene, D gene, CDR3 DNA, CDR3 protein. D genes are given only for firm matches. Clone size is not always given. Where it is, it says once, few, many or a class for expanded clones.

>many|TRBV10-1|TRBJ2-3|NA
TGTGCCAGCAGCTCTAGCAGGAGCACAGATACGCAGTATTTT
CASSSSRSTDTQYF
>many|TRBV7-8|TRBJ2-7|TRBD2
TGTGCCAGCAGCTCAAGCGTAGCTAGCGGGAGGGCCTACGAGCAGTACTTC
CASSSSVASGRAYEQYF
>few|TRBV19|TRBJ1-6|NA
TGTGCCAGTAGTATGCGGCCAGAAAATTCACCCCTCCACTTT
CASSMRPENSPLHF
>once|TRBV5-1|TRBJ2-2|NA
NA
CASSFYICSASKNTGELFF
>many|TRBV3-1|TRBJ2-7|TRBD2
TGTGCCAGCAGCCGCCAAGGGACTAGCGGCCCCTACGAGCAGTACTTC
CASSRQGTSGPYEQYF
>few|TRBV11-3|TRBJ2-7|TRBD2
TGTGCCAGCAGCTTAGGGTCCGGGACTAGCGGCATATACGAGCAGTACTTC
CASSLGSGTSGIYEQYF
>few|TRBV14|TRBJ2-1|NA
TGTGCCAGCAGCCGACCGGGACTGGACGTTTACAATGAGCAGTTCTTC
CASSRPGLDVYNEQFF
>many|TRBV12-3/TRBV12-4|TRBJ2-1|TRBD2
TGTGCCAGCAGTTTATTTTGGACTAGCGGGAGGGCCGGTTCGGGTGAGCAGTTCTTC
CASSLFWTSGRAGSGEQFF
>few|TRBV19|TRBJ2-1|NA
TGTGCCAGTAGTATAGGTGCGGGCTACAATGAGCAGTTCTTC
CASSIGAGYNEQFF
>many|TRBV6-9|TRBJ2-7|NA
TGTGCCAGCAGTTACTCAGCAGGGATATCCTACGAGCAGTACTTC
CASSYSAGISYEQYF
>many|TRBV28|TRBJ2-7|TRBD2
TGTGCCAGTAGAATGACGGGGGGCTACGAGCAGTACTTC
CASRMTGGYEQYF
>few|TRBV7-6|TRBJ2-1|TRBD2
TGTGCCAGCAGCTTAGCGGAGTTGGCTAGCGGGAGAGAAGACAATGAGCAGTTCTTC
CASSLAELASGREDNEQFF
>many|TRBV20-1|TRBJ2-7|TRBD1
TGCAGTGCCATCGGTGAGACAGGGAACTCCTACGAGCAGTACTTC
CSAIGETGNSYEQYF
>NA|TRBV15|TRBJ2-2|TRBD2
TGTGCCACGGGAAGGGGCAGGGGGCCCGGGACTAGCGGGGCCACCGGGGAGCTGTTTTTT
CATGRGRGPGTSGATGELFF
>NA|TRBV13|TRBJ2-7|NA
TGTGCCAGCAGCATCCGGGGCAGATTCCAGAGCTCAAGAAACTACGAGCAGTACTTC
CASSIRGRFQSSRNYEQYF
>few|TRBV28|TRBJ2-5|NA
TGTGCCAGCAGAAGCCTGCCATCGGCCCAGTACTTC
CASRSLPSAQYF
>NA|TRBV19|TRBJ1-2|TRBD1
TGTGCCAGTAGTATAGTACAGGGGGCTGGTGGCTACACCTTC
CASSIVQGAGGYTF
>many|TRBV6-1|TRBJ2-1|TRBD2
TGTGCCAGCATAAAGACTAGCGGGTTCTCCTACAATGAGCAGTTCTTC
CASIKTSGFSYNEQFF
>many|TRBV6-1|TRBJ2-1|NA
TGTGCCAGCAACTCCCAGGGATGGAATGAGCAGTTCTTC
CASNSQGWNEQFF
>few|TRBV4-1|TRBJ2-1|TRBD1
TGCGCCAGCAGCCAGGGACAGGGAATTTACAATGAGCAGTTCTTC
CASSQGQGIYNEQFF
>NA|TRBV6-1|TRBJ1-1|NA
TGTGCCAGCGGATCCTTAGTGAACACTGAAGCTTTCTTT
CASGSLVNTEAFF
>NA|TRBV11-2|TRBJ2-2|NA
TGTGCCAGCAGCTCCGTAGCGGAGAACACCGGGGAGCTGTTTTTT
CASSSVAENTGELFF
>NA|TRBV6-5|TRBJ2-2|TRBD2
TGTGCCAGCAGTTACCAGAAGGCGGGGGGTCCCTACACCGGGGAGCTGTTTTTT
CASSYQKAGGPYTGELFF
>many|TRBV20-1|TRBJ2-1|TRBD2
TGCAGTGCTGCTAGCGGGACTCTAGGAGGTGAGCAGTTCTTC
CSAASGTLGGEQFF
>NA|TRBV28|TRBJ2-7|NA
TGTGCCAGCAGTCCCGACCACTACGAGCAGTACTTC
CASSPDHYEQYF
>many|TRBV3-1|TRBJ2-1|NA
TGTGCCAGCAGCCCCGGACTCGCCAAGCAGTTCTTC
CASSPGLAKQFF
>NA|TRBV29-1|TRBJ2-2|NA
TGCAGCGTCGGGCGGTTGAACACCGGGGAGCTGTTTTTT
CSVGRLNTGELFF
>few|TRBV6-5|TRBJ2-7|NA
TGTGCCAGCAGTTACTCGGGTGGGAGGCAGTACTTC
CASSYSGGRQYF